These 21 T cell receptor beta chains originate from one sample sequenced in a study of patients with pleural tuberculosis. TCRdb processed the reads anew with MiXCR; each CDR3 protein has one entry. The sample contains 29,000 or so distinct CDR3 sequences, about 20% of which appear only once. Sequenced sample: peripheral blood. These receptors were collected from a human donor with pleural tuberculosis.

Concerning this clonotype itself: A much more abundant neighbour one base away suggests this may be a read error. The chain employs TRBV12-3 or TRBV12-4 and TRBJ2-5, with TRBD2 matching over 9 bases. This CDR3 is 16 amino acids long. V was pared by 6 bases and J by 4 bases, with 12 bases of the junction left unmatched. In nucleotides, the CDR3 is TGTGCCAGCAGCGGGGCGACTAGCGGCCCGGTAGAGACCCAGTACTTC. Its protein is CASSGATSGPVETQYF.

This clonotype was seen repeatedly, ten times or more. The chain recombines TRBV12-3 or TRBV12-4 with TRBJ1-3, with D unclear. This CDR3 has 11 residues. V dropped 4 bases and J dropped 8 bases, with 6 bases sitting between them. The CDR3 reads CASSSSHTIYF. The CDR3 DNA reads as TGTGCCAGCAGTTCCTCGCACACCATATATTTT.

This clonotype has a count of ten or more. The genes are TRBV5-5 and TRBJ2-1; TRBD2 matches 7 bases. V dropped 1 base and J dropped 4; count of bases not matched to a gene: 5. The CDR3 is 15 residues long. Germline CDR1 reads SGHKS; CDR2 reads YYEKEE (reference sequence). For the CDR3, the DNA is TGTGCCAGCAGCTTGTCGGCTAGCGGATACAATGAGCAGTTCTTC. This sequence encodes CASSLSASGYNEQFF.

The chain has TRBV4-2 and TRBJ2-3; TRBD1 agrees at 7 bases. The CDR3 covers 18 residues. Germline V gene sequence: CDR1 LGHNA, CDR2 YNFKEQ. V gave up 3 bases and J gave up 2 bases; unmatched junction bases: 14. The CDR3 reads CASSQNLRTGRFTDTQYF. The CDR3, as DNA: TGTGCCAGCAGCCAGAATCTCAGGACAGGAAGGTTCACAGATACGCAGTATTTT.

This clonotype was detected ten times or more. This chain uses TRBV29-1 with TRBJ1-1, with D hard to call. The germline CDR1 and CDR2 sequences are SQVTM and ANQGSEA. CDR3 size: 11 residues. DNA of the CDR3: TGCAGTTATTCAACTTACACTGAAGCTTTCTTT. It specifies CSYSTYTEAFF.

This clonotype has only a few counts. V usage is TRBV29-1 and J usage is TRBJ2-1, with 8 bases identical to TRBD2. Looked up from germline, CDR1 is SQVTM and CDR2 is ANQGSEA. V lost 6 bases, J lost 7 bases, and 14 bases stayed unmatched. The CDR3 has 15 amino acids. The CDR3 sequence is CSVAPRSGSTNEQFF. In nucleotides, the CDR3 is TGCAGCGTGGCGCCCCGGAGCGGGAGCACAAATGAGCAGTTCTTC.

Many counts were recorded for this clonotype. The gene calls are TRBV5-1 and TRBJ2-3; TRBD1 matches 9 bases. CDR3 length equals 15 residues. Germline CDR1 reads SGHRS; CDR2 reads YFSETQ. Trimming at V came to 5 bases and at J to 2 bases, leaving 6 bases not matched to a gene. This chain's CDR3 is CASRGQGLNTDTQYF. CDR3 nucleotides: TGCGCCAGCAGGGGACAGGGCCTAAACACAGATACGCAGTATTTT. Full variable domain (rest looked up from reference TRBV5-1 and TRBJ2-3): KAGVTQTPRYLIKTRGQQVTLSCSPISGHRSVSWYQQTPGQGLQFLFEYFSETQRNKGNFPGRFSGRQFSNSRSEMNVSTLELGDSALYLCASRGQGLNTDTQYFGPGTRLTVL.

This clonotype was recorded many times. V and J are TRBV29-1 and TRBJ2-7, with 9 bases fitting TRBD2. Trimming took 5 bases from V and 0 from J; bases not matched to a gene: 5. CDR1 and CDR2 from the germline V gene are SQVTM and ANQGSEA. The CDR3 totals 14 residues. The CDR3 DNA is TGCAGCGTTACCAGCGGGGGGCTCTCCTACGAGCAGTACTTC. Translated: CSVTSGGLSYEQYF.

V usage is TRBV3-1 and J usage is TRBJ1-1; D is undetermined. Germline V lookup: CDR1 LGHDT, CDR2 YNNKEL (reference sequence). The V end was cut by 6 bases, the J end by 4 bases, with 12 bases between. The CDR3 has 13 residues. The CDR3 spells CASRCSSGTEAFF. DNA of the CDR3: TGTGCCAGCAGGTGCAGCAGCGGCACTGAAGCTTTCTTT.

This clonotype was recorded many times. V is TRBV6-2 or TRBV6-3 and J is TRBJ2-7, with TRBD1 matching 9 bases. V lost 6 bases to trimming and J lost 4 bases; unmatched junction nucleotides: 10. The CDR3 extends over 15 amino acids. Germline values: CDR1 MNHEY, CDR2 SVGEGT. CDR3 region: CASRPTGTGNYEQYF. DNA of the CDR3: TGTGCCAGCAGGCCTACCGGGACAGGGAATTACGAGCAGTACTTC.

This clonotype was detected ten times or more. The CDR3 spells CASSPRASGGYEQYF. The CDR3 nucleotides read TGCGCCAGCAGCCCCCGGGCTAGCGGGGGGTACGAGCAGTACTTC. This sequence joins TRBV4-3 and TRBJ2-7; TRBD2 matches 11 bases. Germline lookup yields CDR1 LGHNA and CDR2 YSLEER. The V segment lost 4 bases and the J segment 4 bases; nucleotides outside the gene matches: 6. CDR3 length: 15 residues.

This clonotype occurred many times. The rearrangement uses TRBV4-3 and TRBJ1-4; no firm D call. Germline V gene sequence: CDR1 LGHNA, CDR2 YSLEER. V was pared by 5 bases and J by 0 bases, with 13 bases between. The CDR3 totals 16 residues. CDR3: CASSSLGWSTNEKLFF. DNA of the CDR3: TGCGCCAGCAGCTCGCTGGGCTGGTCAACTAATGAAAAACTGTTTTTT.

This clonotype appeared many times. The chain combines TRBV24-1 with TRBJ1-1, with a possible D match to TRBD1 (5 bases). CDR1 KGHDR and CDR2 SFDVKD come from the germline V gene. The V end was cut by 3 bases, the J end by 10 bases, with 14 bases between. This CDR3 is 13 amino acids long. As DNA, the CDR3 is TGTGCCACCAGTGATGCAGGGCGATCCAGAGCTTTCTTT. Encoded protein: CATSDAGRSRAFF.

There are many counts of this clonotype. In DNA, the CDR3 is TGCGCCTCCCGGGGGGCCCAAGAGACCCAGTACTTC. The encoded protein is CASRGAQETQYF. The chain uses TRBV20-1 and TRBJ2-5; tentatively, D is TRBD2 (7 bases). There are 12 residues in the CDR3. Germline CDR1 DFQATT, CDR2 SNEGSKA (reference sequence).

The table lists this clonotype with many counts. The rearrangement joins TRBV4-1 to TRBJ2-1, with D perhaps TRBD1 (5 bases). The CDR3 is made up of 13 amino acids. V shed 2 bases and J shed 4 bases, with 6 bases lying between them. CDR1 and CDR2 (germline): MGHRA, YSYEKL. The CDR3 DNA sequence: TGCGCCAGCAGCCAACAGGGTTACAATGAGCAGTTCTTC. Translated: CASSQQGYNEQFF.

On this clonotype itself: Since a much larger clone is just one base distant, this may be a read error. The V and J genes are TRBV29-1 and TRBJ2-1, with D possibly matching TRBD1 (5 bases). This CDR3 comprises 10 residues. V was clipped by 7 bases and J by 9 bases, with 10 bases between them. Germline lookup yields CDR1 SQVTM and CDR2 ANQGSEA. The CDR3 sequence: CSAWTLEQFF. The CDR3 nucleotides are TGCAGCGCCTGGACACTTGAGCAGTTCTTC.

J is TRBJ2-1 and V is TRBV30; no clear D. Between the trimmed V and J ends, which lost 0 bases and 6 bases, there was a span of 9 bases. The CDR3 spans 13 residues. Germline V gene data show CDR1 as GTSNPN and CDR2 as SVGIG (reference sequence). As DNA, the CDR3 is TGTGCCTGGAGTGTTAGGCGTCCCAATGAGCAGTTCTTC. Protein: CAWSVRRPNEQFF. Full variable domain (outside the CDR3, taken from reference TRBV30 and TRBJ2-1): SQTIHQWPATLVQPVGSPLSLECTVEGTSNPNLYWYRQAAGRGLQLLFYSVGIGQISSEVPQNLSASRPQDRQFILSSKKLLLSDSGFYLCAWSVRRPNEQFFGPGTRLTVL.

Points on this clonotype: A much bigger clone sits one base away, suggesting this may be a read error. The rearrangement uses TRBV7-2 and TRBJ2-7; D remains ambiguous. This CDR3 contains 15 residues. Germline loops: CDR1 SGHTA, CDR2 FQGNSA. Written as DNA, the CDR3 is TGTGCCAGCAGCTTAGCTGCGTGGCCGGGTTTTGAGCAGTGCTTC. Its protein is CASSLAAWPGFEQCF.

This clonotype was counted ten times or more. The V and J genes are TRBV5-5 and TRBJ2-5, with D hard to call. This CDR3 has 13 amino acids. The V and J ends lost 2 bases and 2 bases respectively, with 7 bases between them. Germline V CDR1 and CDR2: SGHKS, YYEKEE (reference sequence). The chain's CDR3 is CASSFLLQETQYF. The CDR3 region has the DNA TGTGCCAGCAGCTTTCTCCTTCAAGAGACCCAGTACTTC.

This clonotype came up many times. The gene calls are TRBV6-2 or TRBV6-3 and TRBJ2-7; 10 bases are a match to TRBD1. The germline gives CDR1 MNHEY, CDR2 SVGEGT. CDR3 length: 16 residues. The V segment lost 6 bases and the J segment 5 bases; nucleotides outside the gene matches: 13. The CDR3 bases are TGTGCCAGCAGCCGTGCACCGGGACAGGGGTCCAACGAGCAGTACTTC. This gives the protein CASSRAPGQGSNEQYF.

At least ten counts were recorded for this clonotype. This chain uses TRBV20-1 with TRBJ1-5; possibly TRBD1 for D (5 bases). CDR1 and CDR2 (germline): DFQATT, SNEGSKA (reference sequence). Trimming stripped 5 bases from V and 5 bases from J, with 13 bases between. The CDR3 runs 13 residues. DNA of the CDR3: TGCAGTGCTCAGCAGCCGGGGGATCAGCCCCAGCATTTT. Translated, it gives CSAQQPGDQPQHF.